This T cell receptor beta chain appears in the sequencing data of a study of blood T cells in healthy people across ages. Study outcomes and limitations: Lack of knowledge of donor CMV status possibly confounded expanded clonotype changes. Fewer expanded clones and more diversity marked long-lived versus aged donors. Diversity of TCR beta correlated strongly with naive T cell percentage.

Then a second PCR, running roughly 6 to 11 cycles, was carried out with a sample-barcoded 5' primer and a J-beta primer mix. TCRdb re-called the 5' RACE reads through MiXCR, storing one row per CDR3 protein. This sample has roughly 830,000 distinct CDR3 sequences; around 62% occur once, and the top ten carry 25% to 35%. It was ten milliliters of peripheral blood that were drawn from each donor. Concerning this clonotype itself: What it binds is not known.

This CDR3 contains 16 residues. Trimming at V came to 6 bases and at J to 3 bases, leaving 11 bases not matched to a gene. The germline CDR1 and CDR2 sequences are SGDLS and YYNGEE. Sample: blood. The chain has TRBV9 and TRBJ2-2; 7 nucleotides align to TRBD1. The clonotype originates from a man under 40 in good health. The CDR3 loop is CASTDSGQTYTGELFF. The CDR3, as DNA: TGTGCCAGCACCGACTCGGGACAGACATACACCGGGGAGCTGTTTTTT. Together with reference TRBV9 and TRBJ2-2, the CDR3 gives the full variable domain: DSGVTQTPKHLITATGQRVTLRCSPRSGDLSVYWYQQSLDQGLQFLIQYYNGEERAKGNILERFSAQQFPDLHSELNLSSLELGDSALYFCASTDSGQTYTGELFFGEGSRLTVL.